This T cell receptor (beta chain) was profiled in a study of molecular identifiers for immune sequencing clone quantification. CDR1 is LNHDA and CDR2 is SQIVND in the germline V gene (reference sequence). J lost 7 bases, V lost 7 bases, and 11 bases had no gene match. CDR3 size: 15 residues. Previously described methods and listed TCR primers were used for bulk TCR libraries. MiXCR, run by TCRdb on the PCR reads, gives a single entry per CDR3 protein. Of about 510,000 distinct CDR3 sequences in the sample, roughly 23% were seen once. Many counts were recorded for this clonotype. The specimen sequenced was naive CD8+ T cells from blood, with Jurkat cell RNA spiked in. Subset defined: FACS-sorted CD8+CD4-CCR7+CD45RA+ naive T cells. The rearrangement joins TRBV19 to TRBJ1-5, with TRBD1 matching over 9 bases. The source is a human donor in good health. Some libraries in this study had Jurkat cell RNA spiked in. The CDR3: CASTTGGQGGQPQHF. The DNA of the CDR3 is TGTGCCAGTACCACGGGGGGACAGGGTGGCCAGCCCCAGCATTTT.